Reported below is one TCR beta chain. What it binds is not known. The CDR3 is 15 amino acids. Trimming at V came to 4 bases and at J to 6 bases, leaving 7 bases not matched to a gene. The germline V gene has CDR1 SGHRS and CDR2 YFSETQ. The sample originates from a study of cytomegalovirus exposure and HLA in healthy donors. The PCR used 60 Vbeta and 13 Jbeta primers. Profiling relied on immunoSEQ multiplex PCR, and the TCRdb table lists in-frame clones only, not all of them. The sample has about 180,000 clones; around four fifths are singletons. General study points: Cytomegalovirus-associated TCR beta chains were listed, numbering 150 to 200. Researchers reported that three CMV-associated chains were confirmed in vitro as CMV antigen-specific. Reports indicated that the classifier achieved high specificity and sensitivity in diagnosing cytomegalovirus status.

The sequence was collected from a man in his thirties or forties in good health and CMV-seronegative. This rearrangement joins TRBV5-1 to TRBJ2-1; 10 bases agree with TRBD2. Sequenced: PBMCs. The CDR3 coding sequence is TGCGCCAGCAGCAGCGCTAGCGGGAGAGCCAATGAGCAGTTCTTC. This translates into CASSSASGRANEQFF.